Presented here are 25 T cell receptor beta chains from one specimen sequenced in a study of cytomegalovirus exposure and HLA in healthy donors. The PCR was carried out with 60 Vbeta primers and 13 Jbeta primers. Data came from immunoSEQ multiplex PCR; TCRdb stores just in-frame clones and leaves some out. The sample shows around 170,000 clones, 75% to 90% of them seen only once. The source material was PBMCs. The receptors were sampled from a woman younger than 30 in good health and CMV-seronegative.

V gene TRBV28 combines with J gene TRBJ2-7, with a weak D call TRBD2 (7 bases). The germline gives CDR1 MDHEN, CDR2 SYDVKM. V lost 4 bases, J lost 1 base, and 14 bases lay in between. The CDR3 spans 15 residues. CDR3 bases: TGTGCCAGCAGTTCGGGGGGCGAGGGTTCCTACGAGCAGTACTTC. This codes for CASSSGGEGSYEQYF.

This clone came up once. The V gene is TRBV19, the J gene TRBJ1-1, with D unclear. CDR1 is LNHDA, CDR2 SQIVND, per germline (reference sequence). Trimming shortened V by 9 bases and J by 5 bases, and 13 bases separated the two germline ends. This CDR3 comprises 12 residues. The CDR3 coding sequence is TGTGCCAGCTCCCACCCGAGTACTGAAGCTTTCTTT. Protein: CASSHPSTEAFF.

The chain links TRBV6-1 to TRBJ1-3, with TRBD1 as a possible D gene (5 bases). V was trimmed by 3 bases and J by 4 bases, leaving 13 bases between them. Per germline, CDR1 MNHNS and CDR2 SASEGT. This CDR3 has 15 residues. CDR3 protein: CASSEGRANGNTIYF. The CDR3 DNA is TGTGCCAGCAGTGAGGGCAGGGCGAACGGAAACACCATATATTTT.

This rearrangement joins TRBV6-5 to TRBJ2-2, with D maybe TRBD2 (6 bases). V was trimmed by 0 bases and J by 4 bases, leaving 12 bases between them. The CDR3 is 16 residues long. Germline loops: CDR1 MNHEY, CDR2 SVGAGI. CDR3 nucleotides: TGTGCCAGCAGTTACTCGGCGGGACCAGGCACCGGGGAGCTGTTTTTT. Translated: CASSYSAGPGTGELFF.

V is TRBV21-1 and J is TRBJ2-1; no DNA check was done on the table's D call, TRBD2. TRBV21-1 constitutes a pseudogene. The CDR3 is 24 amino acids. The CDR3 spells CASSKVWGTSGRLLTERSYNEQFF. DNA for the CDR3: TGTGCCAGCAGCAAAGTCTGGGGGACTAGCGGAAGACTCTTAACGGAGAGATCCTACAATGAGCAGTTCTTC.

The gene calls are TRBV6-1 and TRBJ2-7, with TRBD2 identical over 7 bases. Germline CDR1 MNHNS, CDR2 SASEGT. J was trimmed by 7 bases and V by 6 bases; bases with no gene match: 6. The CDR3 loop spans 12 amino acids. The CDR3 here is CASRAGREEQYF. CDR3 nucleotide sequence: TGTGCCAGCAGGGCAGGGAGGGAAGAGCAGTACTTC.

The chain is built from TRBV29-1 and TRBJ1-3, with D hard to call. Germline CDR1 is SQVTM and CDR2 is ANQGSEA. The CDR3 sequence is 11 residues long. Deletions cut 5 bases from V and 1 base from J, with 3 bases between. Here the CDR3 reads CSVYSGNTIYF. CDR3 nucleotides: TGCAGCGTTTATTCTGGAAACACCATATATTTT.

The DNA of the CDR3 is TGTGCCAGCAGTAATGGGGGGTATACTGAAGCTTTCTTT. It is translated as CASSNGGYTEAFF. The rearrangement links TRBV6-1 to TRBJ1-1, with TRBD1 as a possible D gene (5 bases). CDR3 length: 13 residues. Germline-derived CDR1 and CDR2 are MNHNS and SASEGT. V dropped 5 bases and J dropped 5 bases, with 12 bases sitting between them.

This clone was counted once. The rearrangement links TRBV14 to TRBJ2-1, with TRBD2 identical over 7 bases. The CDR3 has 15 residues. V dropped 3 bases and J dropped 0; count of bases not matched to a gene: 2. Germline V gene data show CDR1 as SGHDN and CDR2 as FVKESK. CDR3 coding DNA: TGTGCCAGCAGCCAGGGCGGGAGCTCCTACAATGAGCAGTTCTTC. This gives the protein CASSQGGSSYNEQFF.

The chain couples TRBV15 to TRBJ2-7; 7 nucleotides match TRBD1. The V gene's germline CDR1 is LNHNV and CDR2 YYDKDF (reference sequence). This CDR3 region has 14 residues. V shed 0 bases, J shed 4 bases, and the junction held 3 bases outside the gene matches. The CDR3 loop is CATSREDRWYEQYF. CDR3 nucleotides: TGTGCCACCAGCAGAGAGGACAGGTGGTACGAGCAGTACTTC.

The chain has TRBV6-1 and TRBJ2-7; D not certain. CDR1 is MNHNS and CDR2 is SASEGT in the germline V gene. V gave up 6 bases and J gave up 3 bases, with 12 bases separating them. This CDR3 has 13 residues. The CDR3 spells CASRQQGYYEQYF. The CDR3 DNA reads TGTGCCAGCAGACAGCAAGGATACTACGAGCAGTACTTC.

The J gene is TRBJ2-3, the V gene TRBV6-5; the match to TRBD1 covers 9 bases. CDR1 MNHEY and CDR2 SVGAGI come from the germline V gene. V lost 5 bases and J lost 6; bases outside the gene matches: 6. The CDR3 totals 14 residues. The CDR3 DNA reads TGTGCCAGCAGTCCCGGGACAGGGAAGGATACGCAGTATTTT. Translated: CASSPGTGKDTQYF.

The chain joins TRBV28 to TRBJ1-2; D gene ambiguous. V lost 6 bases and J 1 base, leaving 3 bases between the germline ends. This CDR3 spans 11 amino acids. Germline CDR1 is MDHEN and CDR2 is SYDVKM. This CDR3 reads CASSNNYGYTF. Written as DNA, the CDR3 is TGTGCCAGCAGCAATAACTATGGCTACACCTTC.

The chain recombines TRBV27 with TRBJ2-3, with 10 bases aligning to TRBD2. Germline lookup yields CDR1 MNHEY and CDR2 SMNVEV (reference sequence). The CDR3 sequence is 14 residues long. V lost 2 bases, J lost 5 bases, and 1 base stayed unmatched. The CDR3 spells CASSLLAGVDTQYF. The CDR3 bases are TGTGCCAGCAGTTTACTAGCGGGAGTAGATACGCAGTATTTT.

The CDR3 here is CASSYLPGTVNEQFF. The DNA for the CDR3 is TGCGCCAGCAGCTACCTTCCCGGGACAGTCAATGAGCAGTTCTTC. The V call is TRBV5-1, the J call TRBJ2-1; TRBD1 aligns across 7 bases. This CDR3 contains 15 residues. The junction had 9 bases not matched to a gene; V was cut back by 3 bases and J by 6 bases. The germline V gene has CDR1 SGHRS and CDR2 YFSETQ.

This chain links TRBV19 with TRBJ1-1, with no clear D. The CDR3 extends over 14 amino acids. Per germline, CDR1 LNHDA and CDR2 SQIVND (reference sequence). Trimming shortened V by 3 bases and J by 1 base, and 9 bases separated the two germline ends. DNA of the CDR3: TGTGCCAGTAGTATGGGCCGGTGGAACACTGAAGCTTTCTTT. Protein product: CASSMGRWNTEAFF.

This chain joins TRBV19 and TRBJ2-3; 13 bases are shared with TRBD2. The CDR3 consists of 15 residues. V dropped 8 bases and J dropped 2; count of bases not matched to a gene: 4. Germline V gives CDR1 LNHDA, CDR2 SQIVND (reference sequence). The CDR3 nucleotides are TGTGCCAGTCGGGGACTAGCGGGAATCACAGATACGCAGTATTTT. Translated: CASRGLAGITDTQYF.

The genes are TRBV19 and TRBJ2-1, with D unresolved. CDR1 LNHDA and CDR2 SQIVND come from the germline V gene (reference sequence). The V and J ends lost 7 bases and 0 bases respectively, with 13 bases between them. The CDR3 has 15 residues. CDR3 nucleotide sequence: TGTGCCAGTATCCCCCGACGGAGCTCCTACAATGAGCAGTTCTTC. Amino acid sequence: CASIPRRSSYNEQFF.

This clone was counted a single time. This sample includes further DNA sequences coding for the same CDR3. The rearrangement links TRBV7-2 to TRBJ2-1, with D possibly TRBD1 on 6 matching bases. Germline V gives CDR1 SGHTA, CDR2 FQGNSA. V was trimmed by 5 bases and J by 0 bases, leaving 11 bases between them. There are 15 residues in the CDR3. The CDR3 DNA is TGTGCCAGCAGCCTCACAGGGAGCTCCTACAATGAGCAGTTCTTC. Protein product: CASSLTGSSYNEQFF.

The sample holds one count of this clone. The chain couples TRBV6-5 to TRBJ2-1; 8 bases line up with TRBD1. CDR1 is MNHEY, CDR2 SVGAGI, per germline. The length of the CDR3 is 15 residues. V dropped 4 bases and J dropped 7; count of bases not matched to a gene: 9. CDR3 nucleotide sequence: TGTGCCAGCAGTTCCAGGGGGCTACCTTTTAATGAGCAGTTCTTC. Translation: CASSSRGLPFNEQFF.

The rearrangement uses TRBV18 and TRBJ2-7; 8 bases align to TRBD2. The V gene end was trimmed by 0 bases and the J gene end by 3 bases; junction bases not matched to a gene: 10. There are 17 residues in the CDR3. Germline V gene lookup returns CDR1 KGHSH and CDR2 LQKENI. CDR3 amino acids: CASSPPGGLAGSYEQYF. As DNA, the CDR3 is TGTGCCAGCTCACCACCGGGCGGATTAGCGGGGAGCTACGAGCAGTACTTC.

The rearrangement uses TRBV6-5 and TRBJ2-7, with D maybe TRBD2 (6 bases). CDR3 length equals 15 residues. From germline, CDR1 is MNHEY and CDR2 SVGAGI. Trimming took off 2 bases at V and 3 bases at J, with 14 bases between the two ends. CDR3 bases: TGTGCCAGCAGTTACGAGCCGGGCGGGGACTACGAGCAGTACTTC. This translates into CASSYEPGGDYEQYF.

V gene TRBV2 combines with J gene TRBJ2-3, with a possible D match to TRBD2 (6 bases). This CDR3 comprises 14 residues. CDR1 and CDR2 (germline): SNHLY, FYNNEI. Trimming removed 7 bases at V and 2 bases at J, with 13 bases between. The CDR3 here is CASKRERNTDTQYF. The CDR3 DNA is TGTGCCAGCAAACGGGAGAGAAACACAGATACGCAGTATTTT.

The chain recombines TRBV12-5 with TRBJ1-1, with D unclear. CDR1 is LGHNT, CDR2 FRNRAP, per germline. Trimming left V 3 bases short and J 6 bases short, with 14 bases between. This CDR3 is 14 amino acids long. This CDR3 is CASGLGRRFAEAFF. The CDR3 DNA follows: TGTGCTAGTGGTTTAGGCAGGCGTTTTGCTGAAGCTTTCTTT.

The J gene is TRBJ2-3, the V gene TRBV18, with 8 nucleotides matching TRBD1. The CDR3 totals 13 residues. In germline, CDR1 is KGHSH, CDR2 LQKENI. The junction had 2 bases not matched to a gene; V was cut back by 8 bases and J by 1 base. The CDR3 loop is CASQDRGTDTQYF. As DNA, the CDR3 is TGTGCCAGCCAGGACAGGGGCACAGATACGCAGTATTTT.